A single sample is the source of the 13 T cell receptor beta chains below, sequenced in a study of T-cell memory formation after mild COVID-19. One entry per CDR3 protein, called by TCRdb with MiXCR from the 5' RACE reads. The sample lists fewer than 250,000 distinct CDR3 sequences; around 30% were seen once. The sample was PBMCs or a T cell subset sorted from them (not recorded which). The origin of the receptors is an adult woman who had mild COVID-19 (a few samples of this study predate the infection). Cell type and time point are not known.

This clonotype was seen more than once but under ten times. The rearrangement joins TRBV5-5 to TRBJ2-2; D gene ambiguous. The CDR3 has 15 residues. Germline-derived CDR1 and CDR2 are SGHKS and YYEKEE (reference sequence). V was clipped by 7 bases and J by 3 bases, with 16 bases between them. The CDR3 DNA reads TGTGCCAGCTTGAATTACGATCTTTACACCGGGGAGCTGTTTTTT. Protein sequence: CASLNYDLYTGELFF. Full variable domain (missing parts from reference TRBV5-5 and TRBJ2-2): DAGVTQSPTHLIKTRGQQVTLRCSPISGHKSVSWYQQVLGQGPQFIFQYYEKEERGRGNFPDRFSARQFPNYSSELNVNALLLGDSALYLCASLNYDLYTGELFFGEGSRLTVL.

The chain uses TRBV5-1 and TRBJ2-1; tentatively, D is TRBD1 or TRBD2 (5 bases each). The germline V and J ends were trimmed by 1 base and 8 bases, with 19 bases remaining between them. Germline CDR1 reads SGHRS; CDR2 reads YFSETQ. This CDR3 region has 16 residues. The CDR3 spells CASSLRERQLGDEQFF. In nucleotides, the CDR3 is TGCGCCAGCAGCTTGAGGGAGCGGCAATTGGGGGATGAGCAGTTCTTC.

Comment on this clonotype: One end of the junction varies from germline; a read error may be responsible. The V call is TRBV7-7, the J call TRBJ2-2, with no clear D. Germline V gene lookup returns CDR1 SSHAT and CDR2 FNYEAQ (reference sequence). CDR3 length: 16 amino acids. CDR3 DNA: TGTGCTAGCAGCTTGCGACCCAACGGTATCGCCGGGGAGCTGTTTTTT. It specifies CASSLRPNGIAGELFF.

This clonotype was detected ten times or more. This chain's CDR3 is CASSLNRDYEQYF. The CDR3 DNA reads as TGTGCCAGCAGCTTAAACCGGGACTACGAGCAGTACTTC. The chain employs TRBV7-2 and TRBJ2-7, with D possibly matching TRBD2 (5 bases). CDR1 is SGHTA and CDR2 is FQGNSA in the germline V gene. Between the trimmed V and J ends, which lost 2 bases and 3 bases, there was a span of 8 bases. This CDR3 contains 13 residues.

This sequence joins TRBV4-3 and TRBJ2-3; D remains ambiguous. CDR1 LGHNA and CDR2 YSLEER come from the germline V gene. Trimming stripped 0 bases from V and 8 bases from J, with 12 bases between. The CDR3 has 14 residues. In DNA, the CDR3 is TGCGCCAGCAGCCAAGATCTTAGGACCGGTACGCAGTATTTT. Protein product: CASSQDLRTGTQYF.

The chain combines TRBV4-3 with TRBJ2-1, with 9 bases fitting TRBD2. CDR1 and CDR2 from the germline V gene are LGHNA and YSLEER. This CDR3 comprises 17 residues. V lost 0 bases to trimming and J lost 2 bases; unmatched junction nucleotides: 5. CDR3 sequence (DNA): TGCGCCAGCAGCCAAGATCGGGGCGGGAGGGCCTACAATGAGCAGTTCTTC. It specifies CASSQDRGGRAYNEQFF.

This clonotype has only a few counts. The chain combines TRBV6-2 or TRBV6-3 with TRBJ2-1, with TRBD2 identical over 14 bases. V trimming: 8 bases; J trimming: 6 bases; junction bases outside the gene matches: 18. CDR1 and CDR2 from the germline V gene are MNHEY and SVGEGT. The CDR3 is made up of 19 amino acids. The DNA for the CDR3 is TGTGCCAGCCGAAAAGGCCGACTAGCGGGAGGGGGTTGGGGCAATGAGCAGTTCTTC. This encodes CASRKGRLAGGGWGNEQFF.

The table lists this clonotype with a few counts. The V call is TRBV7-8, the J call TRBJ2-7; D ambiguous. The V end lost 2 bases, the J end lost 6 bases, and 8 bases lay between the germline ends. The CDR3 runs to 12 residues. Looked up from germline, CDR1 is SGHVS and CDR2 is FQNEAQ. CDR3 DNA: TGTGCCAGCAGCTTAACCCGGATCGAGCAGTACTTC. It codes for CASSLTRIEQYF.

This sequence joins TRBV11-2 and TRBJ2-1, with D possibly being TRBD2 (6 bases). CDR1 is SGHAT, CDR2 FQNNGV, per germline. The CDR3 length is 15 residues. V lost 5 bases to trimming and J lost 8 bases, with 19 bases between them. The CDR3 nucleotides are TGTGCCAGCAGCCACCACATCCCGGGACTCTATGAGCAGTTCTTC. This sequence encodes CASSHHIPGLYEQFF. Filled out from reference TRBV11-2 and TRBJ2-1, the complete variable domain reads EAGVAQSPRYKIIEKRQSVAFWCNPISGHATLYWYQQILGQGPKLLIQFQNNGVVDDSQLPKDRFSAERLKGVDSTLKIQPAKLEDSAVYLCASSHHIPGLYEQFFGPGTRLTVL.

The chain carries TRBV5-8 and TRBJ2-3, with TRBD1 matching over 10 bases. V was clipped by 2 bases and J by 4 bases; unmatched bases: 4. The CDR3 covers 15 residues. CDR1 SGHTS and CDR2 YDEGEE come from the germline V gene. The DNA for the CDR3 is TGTGCCAGCAGCTTTGACAGGGGGCGACCAGATACGCAGTATTTT. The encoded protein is CASSFDRGRPDTQYF.

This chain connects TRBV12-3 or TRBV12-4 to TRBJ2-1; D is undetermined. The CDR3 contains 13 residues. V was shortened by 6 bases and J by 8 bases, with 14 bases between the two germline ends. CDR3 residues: CASSLGSGDEQFF. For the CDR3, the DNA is TGTGCCAGCAGCTTGGGGTCCGGCGATGAGCAGTTCTTC.

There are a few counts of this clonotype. Here the CDR3 DNA reads TGTGCCAGCAGTTTAGGGCCAAGGGACCGGCACTATGGCTACACCTTC. Protein product: CASSLGPRDRHYGYTF. This chain links TRBV28 with TRBJ1-2, with D possibly being TRBD1 (5 bases). V was trimmed by 2 bases and J by 3 bases, leaving 16 bases between them. Germline V gene sequence: CDR1 MDHEN, CDR2 SYDVKM. This CDR3 has 16 amino acids.

In nucleotides, the CDR3 is TGCAGCGTCAGGAGAAACACTGAAGCTTTCTTT. Its translation is CSVRRNTEAFF. The chain combines TRBV29-1 with TRBJ1-1; D is undetermined. Trimming pared 6 bases from V and 2 bases from J, leaving 7 bases between. Germline assignment: CDR1 SQVTM and CDR2 ANQGSEA. This CDR3 has 11 amino acids.